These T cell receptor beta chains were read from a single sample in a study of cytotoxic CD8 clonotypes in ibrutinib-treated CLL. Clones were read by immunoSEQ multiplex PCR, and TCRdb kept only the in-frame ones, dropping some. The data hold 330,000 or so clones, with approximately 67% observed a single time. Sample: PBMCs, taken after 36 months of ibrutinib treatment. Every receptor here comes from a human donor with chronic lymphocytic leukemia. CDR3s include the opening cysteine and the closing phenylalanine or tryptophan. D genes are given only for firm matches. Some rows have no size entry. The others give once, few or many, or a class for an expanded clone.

CDR3: CASSQLGLVILGNEQFF
DNA: TGCGCCAGCAGCCAGCTGGGGCTAGTTATACTGGGAAATGAGCAGTTCTTC
D: -
size: -
J: TRBJ2-1
V: TRBV4-3

CDR3: CASSNSGAETQYF
DNA: TGCGCCAGCAGCAATAGCGGGGCAGAGACCCAGTACTTC
D: TRBD2
size: -
J: TRBJ2-5
V: TRBV4-1

CDR3: CASSRGQEETQYF
DNA: TGTGCCAGCAGCCGGGGCCAGGAAGAGACCCAGTACTTC
D: -
size: -
J: TRBJ2-5
V: TRBV11-2

CDR3: CASSGAEYHEQYF
DNA: TGTGCCAGCAGTGGCGCAGAGTACCACGAGCAGTACTTC
D: -
size: -
J: TRBJ2-7
V: TRBV2

CDR3: CASTLLPVDQTNTGELFF
DNA: TGTGCCAGCACCTTACTCCCAGTGGACCAAACGAACACCGGGGAGCTGTTTTTT
D: -
size: -
J: TRBJ2-2
V: TRBV11-2

CDR3: CASSPPNRGVYEQYF
DNA: TGTGCCAGCTCACCACCGAACAGGGGGGTCTACGAGCAGTACTTC
D: TRBD1
size: -
J: TRBJ2-7
V: TRBV18

CDR3: CASRVEPGPYGYTF
DNA: TGTGCCAGCAGAGTCGAACCGGGACCCTATGGCTACACCTTC
D: -
size: -
J: TRBJ1-2
V: TRBV6-1

CDR3: CASSSSYRAETQYF
DNA: TGTGCCAGCAGTTCTAGTTACAGGGCGGAGACCCAGTACTTC
D: -
size: once
J: TRBJ2-5
V: TRBV6-5

CDR3: CSARGPLEQFF
DNA: TGCAGTGCTAGAGGCCCCTTAGAGCAGTTCTTC
D: -
size: -
J: TRBJ2-1
V: TRBV20-1

CDR3: CSARDGPGSYF
DNA: TGCAGTGCTAGAGACGGGCCAGGGTCCTACTTC
D: -
size: -
J: TRBJ2-7
V: TRBV20-1

CDR3: CASSAGQGRDEQYF
DNA: TGTGCCAGCAGCGCCGGACAGGGAAGGGACGAGCAGTACTTC
D: TRBD1
size: -
J: TRBJ2-7
V: TRBV9

CDR3: CASSLVSDLDEQYF
DNA: TGTGCCAGCAGTTTGGTTTCGGACTTGGACGAGCAGTACTTC
D: -
size: -
J: TRBJ2-7
V: TRBV27

CDR3: CSAALGNQPQHF
DNA: TGCAGCGCCGCTTTGGGCAATCAGCCCCAGCATTTT
D: -
size: -
J: TRBJ1-5
V: TRBV29-1

CDR3: CASSLHTSGGGEQFF
DNA: TGTGCCAGCAGTTTACATACTAGCGGAGGGGGGGAGCAGTTCTTC
D: TRBD2
size: -
J: TRBJ2-1
V: TRBV27

CDR3: CASKDRGNTGELFF
DNA: TGTGCCAGCAAAGACAGGGGAAACACCGGGGAGCTGTTTTTT
D: TRBD1
size: -
J: TRBJ2-2
V: TRBV11-1

CDR3: CASSLDWAGGPDTQYF
DNA: TGTGCCAGCAGCTTAGATTGGGCAGGGGGCCCAGATACGCAGTATTTT
D: TRBD1
size: -
J: TRBJ2-3
V: TRBV11-3

CDR3: CASSHREYTETGELFF
DNA: TGTGCCAGCAGTCACAGGGAATATACGGAGACCGGGGAGCTGTTTTTT
D: -
size: -
J: TRBJ2-2
V: TRBV28

CDR3: CASNSRGGLRNTEAFF
DNA: TGTGCCAGTAACTCGCGAGGGGGGCTGAGGAACACTGAAGCTTTCTTT
D: -
size: -
J: TRBJ1-1
V: TRBV19

CDR3: CASSQYERNTDTQYF
DNA: TGCGCCAGCAGCCAGTACGAGCGGAACACAGATACGCAGTATTTT
D: -
size: -
J: TRBJ2-3
V: TRBV4-1

CDR3: CATTDPGGHGLLAEKLFF
DNA: TGTGCCACTACAGACCCCGGGGGACACGGACTTCTGGCTGAAAAACTGTTTTTT
D: -
size: -
J: TRBJ1-4
V: TRBV19

CDR3: CASSFGSGGSPLHF
DNA: TGTGCCAGCAGCTTCGGGTCAGGGGGTTCACCCCTCCACTTT
D: TRBD1
size: -
J: TRBJ1-6
V: TRBV7-8

CDR3: CASSERGATGNTIYF
DNA: TGTGCCAGCAGTGAACGGGGGGCAACTGGAAACACCATATATTTT
D: -
size: -
J: TRBJ1-3
V: TRBV2

CDR3: CATSRDRRETGNTIYF
DNA: TGTGCCACCAGCAGAGATCGGAGGGAAACTGGAAACACCATATATTTT
D: -
size: -
J: TRBJ1-3
V: TRBV15

CDR3: CATYSGGISYEQYF
DNA: TGTGCCACCTATAGCGGGGGGATCTCCTACGAGCAGTACTTC
D: TRBD2
size: -
J: TRBJ2-7
V: TRBV10-3

CDR3: CASSEGPHGTLDNEQFF
DNA: TGCGCCAGCAGCGAAGGACCGCACGGGACATTGGACAATGAGCAGTTCTTC
D: -
size: -
J: TRBJ2-1
V: TRBV10-1

CDR3: CASSVAGGGMYEQYF
DNA: TGTGCCAGCAGCGTAGCAGGGGGCGGAATGTACGAGCAGTACTTC
D: TRBD1
size: -
J: TRBJ2-7
V: TRBV9

CDR3: CASSFDWRHSSSGANVLTF
DNA: TGTGCCAGCAGTTTCGATTGGAGACACTCGAGTTCTGGGGCCAACGTCCTGACTTTC
D: -
size: -
J: TRBJ2-6
V: TRBV27

CDR3: CSVTPRGRGQGGDGYTF
DNA: TGCAGCGTTACCCCCCGGGGTAGGGGACAGGGCGGCGATGGCTACACCTTC
D: TRBD1
size: once
J: TRBJ1-2
V: TRBV29-1

CDR3: CASSYRSGANVLTF
DNA: TGTGCCAGCAGTTACCGCTCTGGGGCCAACGTCCTGACTTTC
D: -
size: -
J: TRBJ2-6
V: TRBV6-5

CDR3: CASSRGWGGGNPIYF
DNA: TGTGCCAGCAGCAGGGGCTGGGGAGGTGGAAACCCCATATATTTT
D: -
size: once
J: TRBJ1-3
V: TRBV5-6

CDR3: CASSESTGGTGGRTDTQYF
DNA: TGCGCCAGCAGTGAGTCGACAGGGGGGACCGGAGGCCGCACAGATACGCAGTATTTT
D: TRBD1
size: few
J: TRBJ2-3
V: TRBV10-1

CDR3: CASSFDRASYEQYF
DNA: TGTGCCAGTAGTTTTGACAGGGCGTCCTACGAGCAGTACTTC
D: TRBD1
size: -
J: TRBJ2-7
V: TRBV19

CDR3: CASSLRGSVTYNEQFF
DNA: TGTGCCAGCAGCTTAAGGGGTAGCGTGACCTACAATGAGCAGTTCTTC
D: -
size: -
J: TRBJ2-1
V: TRBV7-8

CDR3: CASSEPGLGEQFF
DNA: TGTGCCAGCAGTGAACCAGGTTTGGGTGAGCAGTTCTTC
D: -
size: -
J: TRBJ2-1
V: TRBV25-1

CDR3: CATSRSSNTEAFF
DNA: TGTGCCACCAGCAGGAGTTCGAACACTGAAGCTTTCTTT
D: -
size: few
J: TRBJ1-1
V: TRBV15

CDR3: CASSVVASGGPRETQYF
DNA: TGTGCCAGCAGCGTAGTCGCTAGCGGGGGGCCTCGAGAGACCCAGTACTTC
D: TRBD2
size: once
J: TRBJ2-5
V: TRBV9

CDR3: CASSLGQGDAGELFF
DNA: TGTGCCAGCAGCTTAGGGCAGGGGGACGCCGGGGAGCTGTTTTTT
D: TRBD1
size: once
J: TRBJ2-2
V: TRBV7-3

CDR3: CASSLGRGSEKLFF
DNA: TGTGCCAGCAGCTTAGGCAGGGGATCTGAAAAACTGTTTTTT
D: -
size: -
J: TRBJ1-4
V: TRBV7-9

CDR3: CASSVDSTDTQYF
DNA: TGTGCCAGCAGCGTAGATAGCACAGATACGCAGTATTTT
D: -
size: many
J: TRBJ2-3
V: TRBV9

CDR3: CASSFGDRGETQYF
DNA: TGCGCCAGCAGCTTCGGCGACAGGGGAGAGACCCAGTACTTC
D: TRBD1
size: -
J: TRBJ2-5
V: TRBV5-1

CDR3: CASSQNGLPPSGNTIYF
DNA: TGTGCCAGCTCACAAAATGGACTGCCCCCCTCTGGAAACACCATATATTTT
D: -
size: once
J: TRBJ1-3
V: TRBV18

CDR3: CASSQDWGTEAFF
DNA: TGTGCCAGCAGCCAAGATTGGGGCACTGAAGCTTTCTTT
D: -
size: -
J: TRBJ1-1
V: TRBV14

CDR3: CASSRQGNTYEQYF
DNA: TGTGCCAGCAGCAGACAGGGAAACACCTACGAGCAGTACTTC
D: TRBD1
size: once
J: TRBJ2-7
V: TRBV9

CDR3: CASTIGQGVSYNSPLHF
DNA: TGTGCCAGTACTATCGGACAGGGAGTATCCTATAATTCACCCCTCCACTTT
D: TRBD1
size: few
J: TRBJ1-6
V: TRBV19

CDR3: CASSEAQGRLGEKLFF
DNA: TGTGCCAGCAGTGAAGCGCAGGGGAGGCTCGGTGAAAAACTGTTTTTT
D: -
size: -
J: TRBJ1-4
V: TRBV2

CDR3: CASSLRFYEQYF
DNA: TGTGCCAGCAGCTTGCGATTCTACGAGCAGTACTTC
D: -
size: -
J: TRBJ2-7
V: TRBV5-6

CDR3: CASSYPTGGRNSPLHF
DNA: TGTGCCAGCAGTTACCCAACTGGGGGCAGGAATTCACCCCTCCACTTT
D: -
size: few
J: TRBJ1-6
V: TRBV6-6

CDR3: CASSRGPQGSSYAGYTF
DNA: TGCGCCAGCAGCAGAGGACCACAGGGGAGCTCGTATGCTGGCTACACCTTC
D: TRBD1
size: once
J: TRBJ1-2
V: TRBV5-1

CDR3: CASSIGGRGEQFF
DNA: TGTGCCAGTAGTATAGGTGGCAGGGGTGAGCAGTTCTTC
D: -
size: -
J: TRBJ2-1
V: TRBV19